Shown below are 10 T cell receptor beta chains from a single sample sequenced in a study of patients and donors after allogeneic stem cell transplantation (TCRdb year 2020). Library generation was performed with RT-PCR. Sequencing took place on a NextSeq 550. TCRdb passed the public sequencing reads through fastp at Q25 and MiXCR, retaining productive beta sequences. Identical CDR3 protein sequences are pooled into one entry, listed with their most common genes and DNA. Counted in this sample were roughly 960,000 distinct CDR3 sequences; under 20% of them appeared once. The top ten hold approximately 5.9% of the sample. The sequencing sample was made of blood, either unsorted or a sorted T cell fraction (not recorded which). The receptor set was obtained from a human donor who was either an allogeneic HSCT recipient or a stem cell or donor lymphocyte infusion donor (not recorded which). It is not recorded whose cells these are; they may come from a transplant donor.

The chain uses TRBV24-1 and TRBJ1-6; D unresolved. Germline V gene data show CDR1 as KGHDR and CDR2 as SFDVKD. Between the trimmed V and J ends, which lost 1 base and 6 bases, there was a span of 9 bases. CDR3 length equals 15 residues. The CDR3 is CATSDFQRLNSPLHF. The DNA of the CDR3 is TGTGCCACCAGTGATTTTCAACGGCTTAATTCACCCCTCCACTTT.

This chain uses TRBV2 with TRBJ1-6, with TRBD1 as a possible D gene (5 bases). The length of the CDR3 is 15 residues. Germline assignment: CDR1 SNHLY and CDR2 FYNNEI. The germline V and J ends were trimmed by 6 bases and 7 bases, with 16 bases remaining between them. The CDR3 nucleotides are TGTGCCAGCAGGAATACCCCGGGGGAAAATTCACCCCTCCACTTT. This encodes CASRNTPGENSPLHF. The full variable domain, in which reference TRBV2 and TRBJ1-6 provide the parts outside the CDR3, is EPEVTQTPSHQVTQMGQEVILRCVPISNHLYFYWYRQILGQKVEFLVSFYNNEISEKSEIFDDQFSVERPDGSNFTLKIRSTKLEDSAMYFCASRNTPGENSPLHFGNGTRLTVT.

This clonotype was found once. The chain combines TRBV7-2 with TRBJ1-3, with no clear D. The CDR3 spans 14 residues. Germline V gives CDR1 SGHTA, CDR2 FQGNSA. Trimming took off 4 bases at V and 0 bases at J, with 7 bases between the two ends. CDR3 coding DNA: TGTGCCAGCAGCTGGGATATCTCTGGAAACACCATATATTTT. Translation: CASSWDISGNTIYF.

The gene calls are TRBV10-3 and TRBJ2-1; 10 bases agree with TRBD2. The CDR3 consists of 15 residues. Germline CDR1 ENHRY, CDR2 SYGVKD. After removal of 2 bases from V and 5 bases from J, the junction contained 3 bases not matched to a gene. The CDR3 here is CAISETLAGDNEQFF. CDR3 DNA: TGTGCCATCAGTGAGACTCTAGCGGGGGACAATGAGCAGTTCTTC.

This clonotype was seen only a few times. The CDR3 protein is CASSVPPIFMVEKLFF. CDR3 bases: TGTGCCAGCAGCGTACCCCCAATCTTTATGGTGGAAAAACTGTTTTTT. The rearrangement links TRBV9 to TRBJ1-4; D gene uncertain. V gave up 1 base and J gave up 8 bases, with 18 bases separating them. The germline V gene encodes CDR1 SGDLS and CDR2 YYNGEE. The CDR3 runs 16 residues.

This clonotype has at least ten counts. The chain employs TRBV12-3 or TRBV12-4 and TRBJ1-5; D possibly corresponds to TRBD1 (5 bases). The CDR3 totals 16 residues. Trimming took off 1 base at V and 0 bases at J, with 10 bases between the two ends. The CDR3 DNA reads TGTGCCAGCAGTTTAGAAAGGGGAGGTAGCAATCAGCCCCAGCATTTT. Protein sequence: CASSLERGGSNQPQHF.

This clonotype was observed a handful of times. V gene TRBV12-3 or TRBV12-4 combines with J gene TRBJ1-2; D not resolved. Trimming took off 7 bases at V and 6 bases at J, with 9 bases between the two ends. The CDR3 is 11 residues long. The CDR3 is CASILGHGYTF. CDR3 DNA: TGTGCCAGCATCCTAGGGCATGGCTACACCTTC.

The rearrangement links TRBV6-2 or TRBV6-3 to TRBJ2-7; 7 bases match TRBD1. CDR1 MNHEY and CDR2 SVGEGT come from the germline V gene. J was trimmed by 4 bases and V by 4 bases; bases with no gene match: 10. The CDR3 totals 15 residues. DNA for the CDR3: TGTGCCAGCAGTTCGCCGCCACAGGGGAAATACGAGCAGTACTTC. Encoded protein: CASSSPPQGKYEQYF.

This clonotype has at least ten counts. The chain employs TRBV5-1 and TRBJ1-4; weak D call: TRBD1 (5 bases). The CDR3 covers 13 residues. CDR1 SGHRS and CDR2 YFSETQ come from the germline V gene. V shed 0 bases and J shed 6 bases, with 6 bases lying between them. The CDR3 coding sequence is TGCGCCAGCAGCTTGGTAGGGGATGAAAAACTGTTTTTT. This sequence encodes CASSLVGDEKLFF.

This clonotype was seen more than once but under ten times. Relative to the germline gene, one junction end is altered; a read error may explain this. The chain is built from TRBV20-1 and TRBJ1-1; D call uncertain. The CDR3 is made up of 8 amino acids. In germline, CDR1 is DFQATT, CDR2 SNEGSKA (reference sequence). This CDR3 is CSAESGQW. The CDR3 region has the DNA TGCAGTGCTGAATCCGGGCAGTGG.